Sequencing of this T cell receptor (beta chain) was carried out in a study of T cells after yellow fever vaccination. This clonotype occurred a few times. Its antigen is not identified. The CDR3 is 19 residues long. Trimming pared 7 bases from V and 9 bases from J, leaving 34 bases between. The germline V gene encodes CDR1 SEHNR and CDR2 FQNEAQ (reference sequence). The study, taken as a whole, reports: FACS-sorted repertoires could contain abundant clonotypes contaminating from the bulk population.

TCRdb independently ran MiXCR on the 5' RACE reads; one entry per CDR3 protein. The sample contains about 340,000 distinct CDR3 sequences, under 15% of which appear only once. The rearrangement joins TRBV7-9 to TRBJ1-5, with no clear D. Source: CD4+ T cells sorted from PBMCs, taken 15 days after the yellow fever booster vaccination. The sequence came from a man between 18 and 35 years old who received the YFV17D yellow fever vaccine. The CDR3 DNA sequence: TGTGCCAGCATTAGGGTCCTGGGTGGTGAGGCGGGCGAAATTCTGCCCCAGCATTTT. Translated: CASIRVLGGEAGEILPQHF.